These 9 T cell receptor beta chains were sequenced from one sample in a study of cytomegalovirus exposure and HLA in healthy donors. The primer mix had 60 Vbeta and 13 Jbeta primers. Method: immunoSEQ multiplex PCR; TCRdb's copy keeps in-frame clones and lacks some. Of roughly 150,000 clones listed, roughly 65% are singletons. The sample consisted of PBMCs. These receptors were taken from a man younger than 35 in good health and CMV-seropositive.

The chain combines TRBV30 with TRBJ1-3; D remains unclear. With 0 bases removed from V and 0 bases from J, the gap between germline ends came to 6 bases. The CDR3 totals 14 residues. Germline values: CDR1 GTSNPN, CDR2 SVGIG (reference sequence). Here the CDR3 DNA reads TGTGCCTGGAGTGTACGGAGCTCTGGAAACACCATATATTTT. Its protein is CAWSVRSSGNTIYF.

V and J are TRBV27 and TRBJ1-5; D might be TRBD1 (6 bases). The length of the CDR3 is 18 residues. Per germline, CDR1 MNHEY and CDR2 SMNVEV (reference sequence). With 5 bases removed from V and 1 base from J, the gap between germline ends came to 21 bases. CDR3 region: CASSPGQQGPSSNQPQHF. DNA for the CDR3: TGTGCCAGCAGTCCCGGCCAACAGGGCCCATCGAGCAATCAGCCCCAGCATTTT.

The chain employs TRBV7-9 and TRBJ1-5; D might be TRBD1 (6 bases). Germline lookup yields CDR1 SEHNR and CDR2 FQNEAQ (reference sequence). The CDR3 consists of 13 residues. Trimming left V 5 bases short and J 1 base short, with 6 bases between. Here the CDR3 reads CASSTGSNQPQHF. The CDR3 nucleotides read TGTGCCAGCAGCACAGGGAGCAATCAGCCCCAGCATTTT.

This clone was recorded once. The chain joins TRBV2 to TRBJ2-7; D call uncertain. Looked up from germline, CDR1 is SNHLY and CDR2 is FYNNEI. The CDR3 length is 14 residues. Trimming stripped 4 bases from V and 7 bases from J, with 17 bases between. As DNA, the CDR3 is TGTGCCAGCAGTGCCGAGCCTCTACTTGGGGAGCAGTACGTC. Translated, it gives CASSAEPLLGEQYV.

CDR3 loop: CASSLGRDKDTGELFF. CDR3 coding DNA: TGTGCCAGCAGCTTAGGCAGGGACAAAGACACCGGGGAGCTGTTTTTT. This rearrangement joins TRBV7-8 to TRBJ2-2, with D possibly TRBD1 on 6 matching bases. The V end was cut by 1 base, the J end by 3 bases, with 12 bases between. The CDR3 runs to 16 residues. Germline V gene data show CDR1 as SGHVS and CDR2 as FQNEAQ.

This clone came up a few times. The rearrangement links TRBV28 to TRBJ1-1; no reliable D call. CDR1 is MDHEN and CDR2 is SYDVKM in the germline V gene. This CDR3 spans 12 amino acids. V dropped 3 bases and J dropped 3 bases, with 5 bases sitting between them. CDR3: CASSFGHTEAFF. CDR3 DNA: TGTGCCAGCAGTTTTGGCCACACTGAAGCTTTCTTT.

The chain couples TRBV5-1 to TRBJ2-1, with 8 bases fitting TRBD2. From germline, CDR1 is SGHRS and CDR2 YFSETQ. The CDR3 sequence is 17 residues long. With V trimmed by 0 bases and J by 0 bases, 5 bases remained unmatched. CDR3 nucleotide sequence: TGCGCCAGCAGCTTGGGGTCACTAGCGGACTCCTACAATGAGCAGTTCTTC. It encodes CASSLGSLADSYNEQFF.

This rearrangement joins TRBV7-6 to TRBJ2-3; possible D gene TRBD1, 5 bases. The CDR3 runs 17 residues. Trimming cost V 4 bases and J 1 base, with 18 bases left between them. Germline CDR1 is SGHVS and CDR2 is FNYEAQ. CDR3 sequence: CASSSPKGDGGTDTQYF. CDR3 nucleotide sequence: TGTGCCAGCAGCTCCCCCAAAGGGGATGGAGGCACAGATACGCAGTATTTT.

J is TRBJ1-2 and V is TRBV27; D might be TRBD1 (5 bases). The V gene's germline CDR1 is MNHEY and CDR2 SMNVEV (reference sequence). The V and J ends lost 2 bases and 4 bases respectively, with 14 bases between them. This CDR3 has 15 amino acids. The CDR3 here is CASSLGIREGYGYTF. The CDR3 coding sequence is TGTGCCAGCAGTTTAGGGATCAGGGAGGGCTATGGCTACACCTTC.